These 8 T cell receptor beta chains came from one sample sequenced in a study of blood T cell repertoires in COVID-19. Method: immunoSEQ multiplex PCR; TCRdb's copy keeps in-frame clones and lacks some. Among under 300,000 clones listed, approximately 87% were seen once. The sequenced sample was peripheral blood. The receptors come from a man in his 60s with acute or convalescent COVID-19.

The gene calls are TRBV19 and TRBJ1-6; tentatively, D is TRBD1 (5 bases). CDR3 length: 16 residues. Trimming removed 4 bases at V and 8 bases at J, with 18 bases between. Germline lookup yields CDR1 LNHDA and CDR2 SQIVND (reference sequence). CDR3 DNA: TGTGCCAGTAGTAGCGGCAGGGCGGTTGTTCATTCACCCCTCCACTTT. It codes for CASSSGRAVVHSPLHF.

As DNA, the CDR3 is TGTGCCAGCAGCTTGCCGGGGGGCTTAAAAGAGACCCAGTACTTC. Amino acids: CASSLPGGLKETQYF. V usage is TRBV5-4 and J usage is TRBJ2-5; D may be TRBD2 (7 bases). Between the trimmed V and J ends, which lost 1 base and 3 bases, there was a span of 13 bases. The germline V gene has CDR1 SGHNT and CDR2 YYREEE (reference sequence). The CDR3 sequence is 15 residues long.

The chain's CDR3 is CATSRPSTGDGTEAFF. CDR3 bases: TGTGCCACCAGCAGGCCATCTACAGGGGACGGAACTGAAGCTTTCTTT. The rearrangement links TRBV15 to TRBJ1-1; 7 nucleotides agree with TRBD1. This CDR3 has 16 amino acids. The V gene end was trimmed by 3 bases and the J gene end by 5 bases; junction bases not matched to a gene: 12. From germline, CDR1 is LNHNV and CDR2 YYDKDF (reference sequence).

The chain links TRBV7-8 to TRBJ2-3; D possibly corresponds to TRBD1 (7 bases). Germline loops: CDR1 SGHVS, CDR2 FQNEAQ. V was cut by 4 bases and J by 3 bases, with 20 bases left in between. This CDR3 has 17 amino acids. The CDR3 protein is CASSSRGATGRTDTQYF. In DNA, the CDR3 is TGTGCCAGCAGCTCCCGCGGCGCGACAGGGAGGACAGATACGCAGTATTTT.

The chain recombines TRBV2 with TRBJ1-5; perhaps TRBD1 as D (6 bases). CDR3 length equals 14 residues. V lost 4 bases to trimming and J lost 6 bases, with 13 bases between them. CDR1 SNHLY and CDR2 FYNNEI come from the germline V gene. In DNA form, the CDR3 reads TGTGCCAGCAGTGTTCAGGGGACGGGTCAGCCCCAGCATTTT. Translated: CASSVQGTGQPQHF.

Of note for this clone: At one boundary the junction diverges from the germline segment, which might be a read error. This CDR3 reads CASSPAGGSYNEQFF. The CDR3 DNA follows: TGTGCTAGCAGCCCGGCTGGCGGCTCCTACAATGAGCAGTTCTTC. The J gene is TRBJ2-1, the V gene TRBV7-7; D is uncertain. Germline values: CDR1 SSHAT, CDR2 FNYEAQ (reference sequence). The CDR3 loop spans 15 amino acids.

The chain couples TRBV5-4 to TRBJ2-1; 8 bases match TRBD1. The CDR3 consists of 15 residues. Germline CDR1 and CDR2: SGHNT and YYREEE (reference sequence). After removal of 4 bases from V and 6 bases from J, the junction contained 9 bases not matched to a gene. The CDR3 nucleotides read TGTGCCAGCAGCCCCCAACAGGGGGATTTCAATGAGCAGTTCTTC. This codes for CASSPQQGDFNEQFF.

In this sample, this clone turned up a few times. Its ends do not fully match the called genes, so a read error is possible. The rearrangement joins TRBV7-7 to TRBJ2-3, with 7 bases fitting TRBD1. CDR1 SSHAT and CDR2 FNYEAQ come from the germline V gene (reference sequence). The CDR3 is 15 amino acids. The CDR3 loop is CASSFGGQFTDTQYF. CDR3 nucleotides: TGTGCTAGCAGCTTTGGGGGACAGTTCACAGATACGCAGTATTTT.